Sequencing of this T cell receptor beta chain was carried out in a study of beta chain features in type 1 diabetes (dated by TCRdb to 2016 to 2018). A note on the overall study: No differences in mean age, gender distribution, total cell number or subset yield were found between patients and healthy donors. The study compared TCRB repertoires of sorted circulating CD4+ T cell subsets between recently diagnosed type 1 diabetes patients and matched healthy donors. Across all samples, some 100,000,000 sorted cells were examined, and cell number per subset correlated strongly with RNA yield. Whereas all 30 or so donors provided naive and central memory subsets, regulatory and stem cell-like memory subsets were isolated from just 8 patients and roughly 8 healthy donors.

V drops 0 bases and J drops 11 bases, leaving 30 bases in between. Its CDR3 holds 19 amino acids, cysteine through phenylalanine. The CDR3 DNA has 57 bases and is translated from base 1. CDR1 and CDR2, per the germline V gene, are SGDLS and YYNGEE. From each donor, a single peripheral blood sample of roughly 0.11 L on average was drawn into heparinised tubes. Using a panel that included CD45RO, CCR7, CD25, CD127, CD95 and CD27, naive, central memory, regulatory and stem cell-like memory CD4+ T cells were sorted on a BD FACSAria II. A purity above 98% was achieved for all sorted populations. PBMCs were separated immediately by Lymphoprep density gradient centrifugation and were stained directly, without being cultured. Samples were stained and sorted in pairs, with one healthy donor and one patient per experiment, so that batch effects were minimized. Points the paper makes about the study in general: Because the HLA sub-analyses included only small numbers of individuals, any influence of HLA type on TCRB rearrangement was left unresolved. Naive, central memory and regulatory TCRB repertoires appeared to be more alike among patients than among healthy donors. Type 1 diabetes patients showed a moderate but significant shortening of TCRB CDR3 length in all four CD4+ subsets. Shorter templates might be favored by PCR, yet because patient and control samples were amplified and corrected together, any such skew would affect both groups equally. Because cDNA rather than genomic DNA was sequenced, highly expressing activated cells could have been over-represented, although no difference in activation and CD3 levels was found between groups. At VDJ recombination sites, patients with type 1 diabetes made fewer insertions and deleted more nucleotides, a pattern implying thymic rearrangement abnormalities.

The High Capacity cDNA Reverse Transcription Kit was used to reverse transcribe all of the isolated RNA, meaning that expressed TCRB transcripts were what got sequenced. Deep immunoSEQ sequencing was performed on naive, central memory and regulatory T cell samples, with an average of roughly 4 million total reads per sample. Sorted cells were lysed in RLT buffer, and RNA was extracted using DNase-treated RNeasy Micro or Mini kits according to cell number. Each cell subset was processed separately to prevent cross-contamination, with patient and healthy donor samples processed together. TCRB sequences were amplified from cDNA with the immunoSEQ multiplex PCR, producing 87-bp fragments spanning the CDR3 region. Sequencing of the amplicons was done on the Illumina HiSeq platform. As for how the authors treated the data: Synthetic template baselines were used to correct PCR bias computationally, reads within Hamming distance 2 were collapsed, and singletons that could not be merged were discarded. By aligning reads against IMGT, V, D and J genes, CDR3 length, and insertions or deletions at six rearrangement sites were assigned. Clonotype counts were normalized to sorted cell number within each subset before computing true diversity and Gini coefficients with the tcR R package. Repertoire sharing was quantified using the overlap coefficient calculated on TCRB nucleotide sequences. As a proxy for the pre-selection repertoire, out-of-frame TCRB sequences from naive cells were analyzed. The immuneACCESS repertoire file appears here via TCRdb, limited to in-frame rearrangements. These files lack a portion of the clones; in checked studies, under half of the deficit traces to unresolved V genes, and the cause of the others is not known. V, J and clone size were drawn from that table, and D and trimming were deduced from the DNA. In this sample the table shows hundreds of thousands of clones, roughly 15% of which occur a single time. The ten largest clonotypes hold roughly 0.025% of the sample.

This clone came up a few times. Its antigen remains undetermined. Base-call qualities are not available, and no considerably larger clone is one nucleotide away. Specimen: naive CD4+ T cells from blood. What this sample's cell subset or site label stands for: true naive CD4+ T cells. This sequence uses TRBV9 and TRBJ2-1, and possibly TRBD2, on 6 matching bases. The clonotype was recovered from a woman aged 18-30 years in good health. At the DNA level, the sequence is TGTGCCAGCAGCGTAGAGGCCCTCTACGGGTTACGGGAGATTAATCAGCAGTTCTTC. It translates to CASSVEALYGLREINQQFF. The entire variable domain, with the stretches around the CDR3 drawn from the reference TRBV9 and TRBJ2-1 proteins, is DSGVTQTPKHLITATGQRVTLRCSPRSGDLSVYWYQQSLDQGLQFLIQYYNGEERAKGNILERFSAQQFPDLHSELNLSSLELGDSALYFCASSVEALYGLREINQQFFGPGTRLTVL.